This T cell receptor beta chain is from a study of human T cells and chemical hapten exposure. Study outcomes and limitations: Sensitizing with DPC caused no change in TCRs above 1 in 1000 frequency.

This clonotype was seen ten or more times. What it binds is unknown. The V end lost 5 bases, the J end lost 3 bases, and 13 bases lay between the germline ends. The CDR3 runs 14 residues. The germline V gene has CDR1 SGHVS and CDR2 FNYEAQ. Stated time point: patch test 3, about 24 weeks after DPC sensitization. Treatment noted: therapeutic diphenylcyclopropenone sensitization with weekly scalp DPC. MiXCR, applied by TCRdb to the RACE reads, yields one record per CDR3 protein. Altogether 50,000 or so distinct CDR3 sequences are present, 8% to 10% being singletons, with the ten largest covering over 15%.

V and J are TRBV7-6 and TRBJ1-1; perhaps TRBD1 as D (6 bases). The source of this sequence is a woman in her 40s with alopecia areata. Some clones in this sample may be carry-over from other donors' samples. The sample consisted of whole blood, taken in connection with sensitization to the hapten diphenylcyclopropenone (DPC). CDR3: CASSRRGQHTEAFF. The CDR3 DNA is TGTGCCAGCAGCCGACGAGGACAGCACACTGAAGCTTTCTTT.